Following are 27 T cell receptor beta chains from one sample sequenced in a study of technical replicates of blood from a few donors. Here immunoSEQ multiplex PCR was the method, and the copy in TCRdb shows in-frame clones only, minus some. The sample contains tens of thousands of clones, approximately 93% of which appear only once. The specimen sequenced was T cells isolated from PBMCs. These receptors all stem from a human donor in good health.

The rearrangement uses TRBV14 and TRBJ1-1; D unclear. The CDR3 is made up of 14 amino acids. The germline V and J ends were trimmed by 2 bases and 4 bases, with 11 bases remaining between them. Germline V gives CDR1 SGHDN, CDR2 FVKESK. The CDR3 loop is CASSQHDSLTEAFF. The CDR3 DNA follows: TGTGCCAGCAGCCAACACGATAGCCTCACTGAAGCTTTCTTT.

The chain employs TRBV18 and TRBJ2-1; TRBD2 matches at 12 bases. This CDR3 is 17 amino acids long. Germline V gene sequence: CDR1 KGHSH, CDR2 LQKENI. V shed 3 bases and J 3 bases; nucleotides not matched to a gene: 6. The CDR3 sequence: CASSPITSGRYYNEQFF. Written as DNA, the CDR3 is TGTGCCAGCTCACCTATCACTAGCGGGAGGTACTACAATGAGCAGTTCTTC.

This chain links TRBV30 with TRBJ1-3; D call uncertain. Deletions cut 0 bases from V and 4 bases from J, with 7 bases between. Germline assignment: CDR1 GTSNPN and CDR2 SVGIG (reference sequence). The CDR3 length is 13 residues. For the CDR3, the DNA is TGTGCCTGGAGTGTCATCCGGGGAAACACCATATATTTT. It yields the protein CAWSVIRGNTIYF.

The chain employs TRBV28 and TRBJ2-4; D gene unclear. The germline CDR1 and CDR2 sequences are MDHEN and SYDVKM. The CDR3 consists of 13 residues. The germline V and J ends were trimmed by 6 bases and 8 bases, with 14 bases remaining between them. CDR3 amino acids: CASREVQKYIQYF. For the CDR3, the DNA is TGTGCCAGCAGAGAGGTTCAAAAATACATTCAGTACTTC.

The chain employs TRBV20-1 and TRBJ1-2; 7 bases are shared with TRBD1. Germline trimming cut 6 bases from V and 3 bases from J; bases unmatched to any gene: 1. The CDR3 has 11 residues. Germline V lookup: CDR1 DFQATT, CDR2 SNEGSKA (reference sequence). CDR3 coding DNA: TGCAGTGCAACAGGGGACTATGGCTACACCTTC. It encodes CSATGDYGYTF.

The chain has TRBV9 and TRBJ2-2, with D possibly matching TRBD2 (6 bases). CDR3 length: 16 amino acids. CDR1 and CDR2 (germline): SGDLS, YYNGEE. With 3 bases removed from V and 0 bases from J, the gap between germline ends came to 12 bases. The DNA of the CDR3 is TGTGCCAGCAGCGGCCCCGGGACTGCGAACACCGGGGAGCTGTTTTTT. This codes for CASSGPGTANTGELFF.

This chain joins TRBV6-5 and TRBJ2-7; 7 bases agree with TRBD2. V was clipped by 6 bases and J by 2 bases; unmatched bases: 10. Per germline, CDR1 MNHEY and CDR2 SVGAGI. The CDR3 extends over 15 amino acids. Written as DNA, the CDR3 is TGTGCCAGCAGGTACGGGGCTAGCGGAACCTACGAGCAGTACTTC. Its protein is CASRYGASGTYEQYF.

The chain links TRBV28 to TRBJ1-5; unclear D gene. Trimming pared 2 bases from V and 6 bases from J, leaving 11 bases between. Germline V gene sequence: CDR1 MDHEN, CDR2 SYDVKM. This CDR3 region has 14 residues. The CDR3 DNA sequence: TGTGCCAGCAGTTTAGGAGGTTATAGTCAGCCCCAGCATTTT. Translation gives CASSLGGYSQPQHF. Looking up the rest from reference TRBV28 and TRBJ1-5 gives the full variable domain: DVKVTQSSRYLVKRTGEKVFLECVQDMDHENMFWYRQDPGLGLRLIYFSYDVKMKEKGDIPEGYSVSREKKERFSLILESASTNQTSMYLCASSLGGYSQPQHFGDGTRLSIL.

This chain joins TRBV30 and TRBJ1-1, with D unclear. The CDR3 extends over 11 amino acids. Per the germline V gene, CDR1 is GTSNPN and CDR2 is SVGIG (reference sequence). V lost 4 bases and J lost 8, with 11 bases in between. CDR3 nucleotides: TGTGCCTGGACCAGGTATGGAGAAGCTTTCTTT. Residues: CAWTRYGEAFF. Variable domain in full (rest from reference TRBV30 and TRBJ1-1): SQTIHQWPATLVQPVGSPLSLECTVEGTSNPNLYWYRQAAGRGLQLLFYSVGIGQISSEVPQNLSASRPQDRQFILSSKKLLLSDSGFYLCAWTRYGEAFFGQGTRLTVV.

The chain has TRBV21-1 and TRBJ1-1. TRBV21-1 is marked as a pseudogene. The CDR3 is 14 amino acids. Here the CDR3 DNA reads TGTGCCAGCAGCAAAGGGAGGGTCCTCTGGGAAGCTTTCTTT. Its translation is CASSKGRVLWEAFF.

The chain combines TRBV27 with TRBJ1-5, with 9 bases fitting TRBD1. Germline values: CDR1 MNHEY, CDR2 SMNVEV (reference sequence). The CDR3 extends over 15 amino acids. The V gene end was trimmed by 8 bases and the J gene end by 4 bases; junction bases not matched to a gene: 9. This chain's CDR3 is CASSLGTGWNQPQHF. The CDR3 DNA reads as TGTGCCAGCTCTCTCGGGACAGGGTGGAATCAGCCCCAGCATTTT.

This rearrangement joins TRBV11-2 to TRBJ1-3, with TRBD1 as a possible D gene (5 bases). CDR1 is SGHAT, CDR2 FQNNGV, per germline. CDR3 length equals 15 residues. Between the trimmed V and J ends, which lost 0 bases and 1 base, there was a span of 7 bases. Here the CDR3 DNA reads TGTGCCAGCAGCTTAGACGGGGGTTCTGGAAACACCATATATTTT. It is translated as CASSLDGGSGNTIYF.

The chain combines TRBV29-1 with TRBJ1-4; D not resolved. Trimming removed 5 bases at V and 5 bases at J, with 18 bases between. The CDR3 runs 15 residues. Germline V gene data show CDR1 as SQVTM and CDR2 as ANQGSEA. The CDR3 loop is CSVHLFGGSNEKLFF. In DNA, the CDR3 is TGCAGCGTTCACTTATTTGGAGGGTCCAATGAAAAACTGTTTTTT.

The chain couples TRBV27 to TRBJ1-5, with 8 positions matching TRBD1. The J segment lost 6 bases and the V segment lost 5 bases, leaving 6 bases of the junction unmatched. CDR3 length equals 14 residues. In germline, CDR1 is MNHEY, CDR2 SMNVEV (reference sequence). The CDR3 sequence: CASSRDRSSQPQHF. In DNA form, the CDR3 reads TGTGCCAGCAGTAGGGACAGGTCAAGTCAGCCCCAGCATTTT.

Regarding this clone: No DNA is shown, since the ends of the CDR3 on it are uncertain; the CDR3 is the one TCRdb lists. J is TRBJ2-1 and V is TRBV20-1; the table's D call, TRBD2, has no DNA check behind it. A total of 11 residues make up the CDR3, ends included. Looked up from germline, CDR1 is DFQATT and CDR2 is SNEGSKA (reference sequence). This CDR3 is CSTSAYNEQFF.

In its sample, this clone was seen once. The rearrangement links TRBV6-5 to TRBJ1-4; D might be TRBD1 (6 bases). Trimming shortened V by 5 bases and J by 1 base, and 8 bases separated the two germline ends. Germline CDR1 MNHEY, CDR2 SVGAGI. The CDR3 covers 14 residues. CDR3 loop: CASSPTGTNEKLFF. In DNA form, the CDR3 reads TGTGCCAGCAGTCCGACAGGAACTAATGAAAAACTGTTTTTT.

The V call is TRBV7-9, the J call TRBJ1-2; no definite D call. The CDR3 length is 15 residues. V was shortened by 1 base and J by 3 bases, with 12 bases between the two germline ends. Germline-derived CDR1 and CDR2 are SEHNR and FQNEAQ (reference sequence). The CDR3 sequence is CASSLDLGSHYGYTF. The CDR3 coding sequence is TGTGCCAGCAGCTTAGATCTAGGCAGCCACTATGGCTACACCTTC. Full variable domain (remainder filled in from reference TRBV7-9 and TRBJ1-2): DTGVSQNPRHKITKRGQNVTFRCDPISEHNRLYWYRQTLGQGPEFLTYFQNEAQLEKSRLLSDRFSAERPKGSFSTLEIQRTEQGDSAMYLCASSLDLGSHYGYTFGSGTRLTVV.

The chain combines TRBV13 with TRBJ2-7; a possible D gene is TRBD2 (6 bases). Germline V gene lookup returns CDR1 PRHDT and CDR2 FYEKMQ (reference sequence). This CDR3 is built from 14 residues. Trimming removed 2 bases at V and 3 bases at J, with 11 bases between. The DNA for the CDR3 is TGTGCCAGCAGCTTAATTACGGGAGACTACGAGCAGTACTTC. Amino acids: CASSLITGDYEQYF.

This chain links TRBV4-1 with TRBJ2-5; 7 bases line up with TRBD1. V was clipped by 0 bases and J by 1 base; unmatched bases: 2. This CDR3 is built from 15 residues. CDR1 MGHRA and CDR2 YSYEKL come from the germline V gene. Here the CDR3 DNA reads TGCGCCAGCAGCCAAGACAGGGGGTCCCAAGAGACCCAGTACTTC. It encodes CASSQDRGSQETQYF.

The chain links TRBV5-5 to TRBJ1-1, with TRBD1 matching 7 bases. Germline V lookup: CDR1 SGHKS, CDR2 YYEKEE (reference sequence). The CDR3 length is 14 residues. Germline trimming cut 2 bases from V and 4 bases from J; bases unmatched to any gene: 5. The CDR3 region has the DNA TGTGCCAGCAGCTTCCAGGGGGGAAGCACTGAAGCTTTCTTT. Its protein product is CASSFQGGSTEAFF.

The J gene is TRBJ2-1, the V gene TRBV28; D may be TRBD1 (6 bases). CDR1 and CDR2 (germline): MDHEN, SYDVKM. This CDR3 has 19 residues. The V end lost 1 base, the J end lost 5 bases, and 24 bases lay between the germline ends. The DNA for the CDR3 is TGTGCCAGCAGTTTATCACCCCTGACAGGCATATACATCCACAATGAGCAGTTCTTC. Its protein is CASSLSPLTGIYIHNEQFF.

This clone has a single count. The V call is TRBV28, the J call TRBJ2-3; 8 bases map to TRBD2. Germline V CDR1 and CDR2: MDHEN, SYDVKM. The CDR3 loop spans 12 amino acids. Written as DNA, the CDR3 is TGTGCGAGCGGGGGAGGGACAGATACGCAGTATTTT. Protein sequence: CASGGGTDTQYF.

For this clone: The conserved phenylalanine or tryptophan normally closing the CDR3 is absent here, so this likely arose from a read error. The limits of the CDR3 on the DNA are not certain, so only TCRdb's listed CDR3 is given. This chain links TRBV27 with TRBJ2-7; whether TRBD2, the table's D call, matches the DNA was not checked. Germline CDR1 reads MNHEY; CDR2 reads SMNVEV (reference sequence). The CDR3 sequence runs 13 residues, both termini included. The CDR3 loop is CASSLGGLAGGGP.

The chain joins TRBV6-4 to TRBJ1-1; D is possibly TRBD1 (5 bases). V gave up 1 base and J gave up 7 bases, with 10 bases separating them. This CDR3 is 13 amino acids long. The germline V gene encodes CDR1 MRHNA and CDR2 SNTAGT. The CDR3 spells CASSDWERGEAFF. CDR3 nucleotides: TGTGCCAGCAGTGACTGGGAAAGGGGTGAAGCTTTCTTT.

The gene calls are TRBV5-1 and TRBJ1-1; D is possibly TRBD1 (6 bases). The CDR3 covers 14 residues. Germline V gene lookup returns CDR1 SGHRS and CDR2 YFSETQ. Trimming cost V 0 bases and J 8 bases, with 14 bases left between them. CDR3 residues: CASSLGGTGLEAFF. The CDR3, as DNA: TGCGCCAGCAGCTTGGGGGGCACAGGGTTGGAAGCTTTCTTT.

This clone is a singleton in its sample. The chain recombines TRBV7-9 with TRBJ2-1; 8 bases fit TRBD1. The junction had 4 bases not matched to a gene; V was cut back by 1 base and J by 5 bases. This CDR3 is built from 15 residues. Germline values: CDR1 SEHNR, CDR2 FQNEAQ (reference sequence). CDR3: CASSLVGQVDNEQFF. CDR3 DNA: TGTGCCAGCAGCTTAGTGGGACAGGTAGACAATGAGCAGTTCTTC.

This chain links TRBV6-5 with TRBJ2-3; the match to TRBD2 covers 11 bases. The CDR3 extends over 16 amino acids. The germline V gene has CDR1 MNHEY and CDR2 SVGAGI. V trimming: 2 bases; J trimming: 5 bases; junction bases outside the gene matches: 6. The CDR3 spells CASSYETSGNKDTQYF. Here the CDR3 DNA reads TGTGCCAGCAGTTACGAGACTAGCGGGAACAAAGATACGCAGTATTTT.